The clone carrying this TCR beta chain was counted a single time. The sample belongs to a study of blood T cell repertoires in COVID-19. Data came from immunoSEQ multiplex PCR; TCRdb stores just in-frame clones and leaves some out. Of around 100,000 clones in the sample, about 89% are singletons; the top ten hold approximately 2.2%. In germline, CDR1 is LNHDA, CDR2 SQIVND (reference sequence). The CDR3 consists of 14 residues. V shed 9 bases and J 6 bases; nucleotides not matched to a gene: 5. This TCR came from a man aged 50 to 59 with active COVID-19. The sample taken for sequencing was peripheral blood. The rearrangement uses TRBV19 and TRBJ2-2, with TRBD2 identical over 12 bases. The CDR3 spells CASGLAGLSGELFF. CDR3 nucleotide sequence: TGTGCCAGCGGACTAGCGGGATTGTCCGGGGAGCTGTTTTTT.